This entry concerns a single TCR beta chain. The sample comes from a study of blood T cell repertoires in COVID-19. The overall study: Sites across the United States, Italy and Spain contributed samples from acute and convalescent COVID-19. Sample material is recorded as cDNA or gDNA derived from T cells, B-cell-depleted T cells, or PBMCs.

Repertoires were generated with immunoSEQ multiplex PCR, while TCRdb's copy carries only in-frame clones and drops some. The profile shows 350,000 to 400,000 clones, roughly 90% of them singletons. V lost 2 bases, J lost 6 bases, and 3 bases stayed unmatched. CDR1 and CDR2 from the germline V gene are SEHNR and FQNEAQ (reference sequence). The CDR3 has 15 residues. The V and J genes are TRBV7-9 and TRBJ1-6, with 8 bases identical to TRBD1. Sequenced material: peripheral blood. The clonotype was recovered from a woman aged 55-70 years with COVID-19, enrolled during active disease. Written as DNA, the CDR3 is TGTGCCAGCAGCTTATCGACAGGGGCTAATTCACCCCTCCACTTT. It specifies CASSLSTGANSPLHF.